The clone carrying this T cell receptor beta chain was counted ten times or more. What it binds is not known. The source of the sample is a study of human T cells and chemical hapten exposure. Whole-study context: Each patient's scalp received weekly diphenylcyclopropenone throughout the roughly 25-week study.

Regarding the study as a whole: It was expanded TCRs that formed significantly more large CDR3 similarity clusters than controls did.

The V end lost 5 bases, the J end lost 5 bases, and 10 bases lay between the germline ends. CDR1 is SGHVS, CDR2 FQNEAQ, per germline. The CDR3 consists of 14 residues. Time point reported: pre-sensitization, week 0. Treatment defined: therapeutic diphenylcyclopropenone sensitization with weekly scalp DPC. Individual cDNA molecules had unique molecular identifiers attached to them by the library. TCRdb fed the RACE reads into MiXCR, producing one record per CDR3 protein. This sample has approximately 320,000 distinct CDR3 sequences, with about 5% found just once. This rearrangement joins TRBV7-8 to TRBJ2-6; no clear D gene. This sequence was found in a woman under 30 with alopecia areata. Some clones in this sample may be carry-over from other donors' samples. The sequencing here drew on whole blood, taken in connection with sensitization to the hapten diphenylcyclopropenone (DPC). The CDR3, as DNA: TGTGCCAGCAGCCCCCGCTCAAGGGCCAACGTCCTGACTTTC. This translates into CASSPRSRANVLTF.